These T cell receptor beta chains were read from a single sample in a study of cytomegalovirus exposure and HLA in healthy donors. Libraries were prepared by immunoSEQ multiplex PCR; TCRdb keeps only in-frame clonotypes and omits some of them. The table lists 150,000 to 200,000 clones, over 60% of them singletons. Material: PBMCs. The receptors were sampled from a woman aged 25 to 39 in good health and CMV-seronegative. CDR3s include the opening cysteine and the closing phenylalanine or tryptophan. D genes are given only for firm matches. The size field is filled for only some rows; it gives once, few, many or a size class.

cdr3_aa	cdr3_nt	d_call	clone_size	v_call	j_call
CASSYPTDTEAFF	TGTGCCAGCAGCTATCCGACTGACACTGAAGCTTTCTTT	NA	NA	TRBV28	TRBJ1-1
CASSLAQGQPQHF	TGTGCCAGCAGCTTAGCGCAGGGCCAGCCCCAGCATTTT	NA	NA	TRBV7-2	TRBJ1-5
CASSSGLAGAGELFF	TGTGCCAGCAGCTCAGGACTAGCGGGGGCCGGGGAGCTGTTTTTT	TRBD2	NA	TRBV7-3	TRBJ2-2
CASSPRQGRAYEQYF	TGTGCCAGTAGTCCGAGACAGGGGCGAGCCTACGAGCAGTACTTC	TRBD1	few	TRBV19	TRBJ2-7
CASSFSGRQETQYF	TGTGCCAGCAGTTTTTCTGGGCGCCAAGAGACCCAGTACTTC	NA	NA	TRBV28	TRBJ2-5
CASSQEGFGLADSYNEQFF	TGTGCCAGCAGCCAAGAAGGTTTCGGACTAGCGGATTCCTACAATGAGCAGTTCTTC	TRBD2	NA	TRBV4-2	TRBJ2-1
CASSQDKLSYEQYF	TGCGCCAGCAGCCAAGATAAACTGTCCTACGAGCAGTACTTC	NA	NA	TRBV4-3	TRBJ2-7
CASRNSGYQPQHF	TGTGCCAGCAGGAACAGTGGCTATCAGCCCCAGCATTTT	NA	NA	TRBV21-1	TRBJ1-5
CATSPGQGYGQYF	TGCGCCACCTCACCGGGACAGGGCTACGGGCAGTACTTC	TRBD1	NA	TRBV10-1	TRBJ2-7
CSGWTGGVTEAFF	TGCAGCGGTTGGACAGGGGGTGTCACTGAAGCTTTCTTT	TRBD1	NA	TRBV29-1	TRBJ1-1
CASSLGTGNQPQHF	TGTGCCAGCAGTTTGGGCACGGGCAATCAGCCCCAGCATTTT	NA	NA	TRBV27	TRBJ1-5
CASSSGLGTQYF	TGTGCCAGTAGCTCAGGCCTCGGGACCCAGTACTTC	NA	NA	TRBV19	TRBJ2-5
CASSLALKPTEGYTF	TGTGCCAGCAGCTTAGCGCTAAAACCCACGGAGGGCTACACCTTC	NA	NA	TRBV7-9	TRBJ1-2
CASSQDRWRDEQFF	TGCGCCAGCAGCCAAGATCGGTGGAGGGATGAGCAGTTCTTC	NA	NA	TRBV4-3	TRBJ2-1
CASSVGLPNNEQFF	TGTGCCAGCAGCGTCGGACTACCTAACAATGAGCAGTTCTTC	NA	NA	TRBV9	TRBJ2-1
CSVSGQGIYTEAFF	TGCAGCGTCTCAGGACAGGGGATATACACTGAAGCTTTCTTT	TRBD1	NA	TRBV29-1	TRBJ1-1
CAISEGQHTGELFF	TGTGCCATCAGTGAGGGGCAACACACCGGGGAGCTGTTTTTT	NA	NA	TRBV10-3	TRBJ2-2
CASSYYLDSPSSYEQYF	TGTGCCAGCAGCTACTATTTGGACTCCCCGAGCTCCTACGAGCAGTACTTC	NA	NA	TRBV13	TRBJ2-7
CASSWRGTSGVNEQFF	TGTGCCAGCAGCTGGAGGGGGACTAGCGGGGTCAATGAGCAGTTCTTC	TRBD2	NA	TRBV5-6	TRBJ2-1
CASSIYGTGLNTEAFF	TGTGCCAGTAGTATTTACGGGACAGGGTTGAACACTGAAGCTTTCTTT	TRBD1	few	TRBV19	TRBJ1-1
CASSPRSTVGGWMGNTIYF	TGTGCCAGCAGCCCCCGTTCGACGGTGGGGGGGTGGATGGGGAACACCATATATTTT	NA	NA	TRBV9	TRBJ1-3
CASSLNSNQPQHF	TGTGCCAGCAGCCTAAATAGCAATCAGCCCCAGCATTTT	NA	NA	TRBV7-2	TRBJ1-5
CASSFRQGGEGNTEAFF	TGCGCCAGCAGCTTTAGACAGGGAGGAGAAGGGAACACTGAAGCTTTCTTT	TRBD1	few	TRBV23-1	TRBJ1-1
CASTGISTGELFF	TGTGCCAGTACGGGGATTTCCACCGGGGAGCTGTTTTTT	NA	NA	TRBV19	TRBJ2-2
CASSSMTGLAGPEIKETQYF	TGTGCCAGCAGCTCGATGACTGGACTAGCGGGACCAGAAATCAAAGAGACCCAGTACTTC	TRBD2	NA	TRBV7-8	TRBJ2-5
CASSFPGTPSQFF	TGTGCCAGCAGCTTCCCTGGGACTCCGTCACAGTTCTTC	NA	NA	TRBV5-6	TRBJ2-1
CAIETGAGEKLFF	TGTGCCATAGAAACAGGGGCGGGTGAAAAACTGTTTTTT	TRBD1	NA	TRBV30	TRBJ1-4
CASSLLFGLQYF	TGTGCCAGCAGTTTATTATTCGGGTTGCAGTACTTC	NA	NA	TRBV28	TRBJ2-7
CSVTGTGAYEQYF	TGCAGCGTTACCGGGACAGGGGCCTACGAGCAGTACTTC	TRBD1	NA	TRBV29-1	TRBJ2-7
CSVDFGTRTGSYEQYF	TGCAGCGTTGACTTTGGGACCCGGACAGGGTCCTACGAGCAGTACTTC	TRBD1	NA	TRBV29-1	TRBJ2-7
CASSQDYGTSGRGSYNEQFF	TGTGCCAGCAGCCAAGATTATGGAACTAGCGGGAGAGGGAGCTACAATGAGCAGTTCTTC	TRBD2	NA	TRBV14	TRBJ2-1
CASSLVGTGSWEQYF	TGTGCCAGCAGCTTAGTTGGGACAGGATCGTGGGAGCAGTACTTC	TRBD1	NA	TRBV7-8	TRBJ2-7
CASSLRDRGTDTQYF	TGTGCCAGCAGCTTAAGGGACAGGGGGACAGATACGCAGTATTTT	TRBD1	NA	TRBV5-8	TRBJ2-3
CASTAGQGRQPQHF	TGTGCCAGCACTGCGGGACAGGGGCGTCAGCCCCAGCATTTT	TRBD1	once	TRBV2	TRBJ1-5
CSVGVSEKLFF	TGCAGCGTAGGGGTTTCCGAAAAACTGTTTTTT	NA	NA	TRBV29-1	TRBJ1-4
CASSSRTSSYEQYF	TGTGCCAGCAGCTCCAGGACTAGCTCCTACGAGCAGTACTTC	TRBD2	NA	TRBV7-6	TRBJ2-7
CASSLWRPDTQYF	TGTGCCAGCAGCTTGTGGAGGCCAGATACGCAGTATTTT	NA	NA	TRBV7-6	TRBJ2-3
CASSYSGGVQPQHF	TGTGCCAGCAGTTACTCAGGGGGGGTTCAGCCCCAGCATTTT	NA	NA	TRBV6-6	TRBJ1-5
CASSEIGQGWNGYTF	TGTGCCAGCAGTGAAATCGGACAGGGTTGGAATGGCTACACCTTC	TRBD1	NA	TRBV2	TRBJ1-2
CASKGMGNLDTQYF	TGTGCCAGTAAGGGGATGGGTAACCTAGATACGCAGTATTTT	NA	NA	TRBV19	TRBJ2-3
CASRGAVSGTQYF	TGTGCCAGCAGGGGGGCGGTCTCGGGAACCCAGTACTTC	NA	NA	TRBV2	TRBJ2-5
CASSRQGLSNQPQHF	TGTGCCAGCAGTCGACAGGGATTGAGCAATCAGCCCCAGCATTTT	TRBD1	NA	TRBV28	TRBJ1-5
CASSVERGRGYTF	TGTGCCAGCAGCGTAGAACGGGGTCGTGGCTACACCTTC	NA	NA	TRBV9	TRBJ1-2
CASSLSHPGTEAFF	TGTGCCAGCAGTTTAAGTCACCCCGGGACTGAAGCTTTCTTT	NA	NA	TRBV28	TRBJ1-1
CASSLVLTGVHEQYF	TGTGCCAGCAGCTTGGTCCTAACAGGGGTCCACGAGCAGTACTTC	TRBD1	NA	TRBV5-5	TRBJ2-7